Shown below are 32 T cell receptor beta chains from a single sample sequenced in a study of tumor-infiltrating lymphocytes in primary liver carcinoma. Priming with a constant-region primer yielded TCR beta cDNA from 500 ng total RNA. Libraries covering TCR beta were generated through three nested multiplex PCR rounds (using a slightly modified ARM-PCR). For approximately 11 cycles apiece, the opening two PCR rounds ran with TRBV1-TRBV30 forward primers and a C-beta reverse primer. TCRdb used MiXCR to reprocess the multiplex PCR reads, holding one entry per CDR3 protein. The sample includes some 180,000 distinct CDR3 sequences, about 60% of them seen just once. The authors took blood RNA from unsorted whole blood and also extracted germline DNA. Sequenced: peripheral blood. Receptor source: a man aged 35-49 years with primary liver carcinoma and hepatitis B virus infection.

V is TRBV6-1 and J is TRBJ1-3; D unresolved. Germline V CDR1 and CDR2: MNHNS, SASEGT. V was shortened by 8 bases and J by 7 bases, with 18 bases between the two germline ends. The CDR3 is 14 residues long. The CDR3 here is CASLGRQIGNTIYF. CDR3 bases: TGTGCCAGCCTCGGGAGACAAATCGGGAACACCATATATTTT.

This clonotype occurred a few times. The chain combines TRBV6-1 with TRBJ2-2; no clear D gene. The CDR3 has 17 amino acids. V was pared by 3 bases and J by 2 bases, with 16 bases between. Germline CDR1 reads MNHNS; CDR2 reads SASEGT. This CDR3 is CASSDISTRHNTGELFF. CDR3 DNA sequence: TGTGCCAGCAGTGATATTTCCACTCGGCACAACACCGGGGAGCTGTTTTTT.

The CDR3 DNA is TGTGCCAACAGGACCCCTCAGGGACAGCCGGGGAGCTATGGCTACACCTTC. This gives the protein CANRTPQGQPGSYGYTF. J is TRBJ1-2 and V is TRBV12-3 or TRBV12-4, with 7 bases matching TRBD1. J was trimmed by 4 bases and V by 10 bases; bases with no gene match: 21. This CDR3 has 17 amino acids.

The V call is TRBV24-1, the J call TRBJ2-3, with a weak D call TRBD1 (5 bases). The CDR3 contains 14 residues. Trimming shortened V by 7 bases and J by 2 bases, and 12 bases separated the two germline ends. The germline V gene encodes CDR1 KGHDR and CDR2 SFDVKD. The CDR3 DNA follows: TGTGCCACCAGCCCGTCACAGGTCACAGATACGCAGTATTTT. Its protein is CATSPSQVTDTQYF.

The genes are TRBV12-3 or TRBV12-4 and TRBJ2-7, with D perhaps TRBD2 (6 bases). This CDR3 has 15 amino acids. V lost 1 base and J lost 4, with 14 bases in between. CDR3: CASSLEGGKPYEQYF. The CDR3 coding sequence is TGTGCCAGCAGTTTAGAGGGCGGGAAGCCTTACGAGCAGTACTTC.

A word on this clonotype: A much larger clone differs by one base, so this may be a read error. The genes are TRBV29-1 and TRBJ1-2; unclear D gene. V lost 0 bases to trimming and J lost 5 bases, with 4 bases between them. There are 11 residues in the CDR3. Germline loops: CDR1 SQVTM, CDR2 ANQGSEA. CDR3 sequence (DNA): TGCAGCGTTGAAGAGAAGTATGGCTACACCTTC. Translating gives CSVEEKYGYTF.

V and J are TRBV4-2 and TRBJ1-2, with TRBD1 matching over 9 bases. Germline values: CDR1 LGHNA, CDR2 YNFKEQ. With 0 bases clipped from V and 1 base from J, the junction kept 3 bases outside the gene matches. This CDR3 is 16 amino acids long. The CDR3 coding sequence is TGTGCCAGCAGCCAAGATCCGGACAGGGGTAACTATGGCTACACCTTC. Its protein is CASSQDPDRGNYGYTF.

The CDR3 region has the DNA TGTGCCAGCAGCTTCGCAGGAAGGAGAGAGACCCAGTACTTC. It specifies CASSFAGRRETQYF. The gene calls are TRBV13 and TRBJ2-5; D not resolved. V was shortened by 3 bases and J by 4 bases, with 12 bases between the two germline ends. The CDR3 is 14 amino acids. Germline CDR1 PRHDT, CDR2 FYEKMQ (reference sequence).

This clonotype showed up just once. The V gene is TRBV12-3 or TRBV12-4, the J gene TRBJ1-1, with TRBD1 matching 7 bases. The CDR3 extends over 14 amino acids. J was trimmed by 4 bases and V by 5 bases; bases with no gene match: 7. CDR3 sequence (DNA): TGTGCCAGCAGTCCAAGACAGGGTGCCACTGAAGCTTTCTTT. It specifies CASSPRQGATEAFF.

This clonotype occurred many times. The genes are TRBV4-1 and TRBJ2-5; TRBD2 matches 7 bases. J gave up 5 bases and V 4 bases, and 4 bases lay outside the gene matches. CDR3 length: 13 amino acids. Germline V gives CDR1 MGHRA, CDR2 YSYEKL. The CDR3 DNA reads TGCGCCAGCAGCCCGGGACTAATGGAGACCCAGTACTTC. The encoded protein is CASSPGLMETQYF.

With regard to this clonotype: A much more abundant neighbour one base away suggests this may be a read error. V is TRBV11-3 and J is TRBJ2-1; D is perhaps TRBD1 or TRBD2 (6 bases each). Germline V lookup: CDR1 SGHNT, CDR2 YENEEA. This CDR3 spans 16 amino acids. The CDR3 protein is CVSSLDLGGGINEQFF. Written as DNA, the CDR3 is TGTGTCAGCAGCTTAGACTTAGGGGGAGGTATCAATGAGCAGTTCTTC.

The rearrangement links TRBV12-3 or TRBV12-4 to TRBJ1-1; 9 bases line up with TRBD1. The length of the CDR3 is 19 residues. V lost 2 bases, J lost 4 bases, and 17 bases stayed unmatched. The CDR3 here is CASSLSRPGTGRSGTEAFF. DNA for the CDR3: TGTGCCAGCAGTTTATCCCGACCCGGGACAGGGAGGTCGGGCACTGAAGCTTTCTTT.

J is TRBJ2-3 and V is TRBV7-8; 8 nucleotides match TRBD2. The trim removed 2 bases at V and 0 bases at J, leaving 4 bases unmatched. The germline V gene has CDR1 SGHVS and CDR2 FQNEAQ. The CDR3 spans 16 residues. The CDR3 spells CASSLCTSGSTDTQYF. The DNA for the CDR3 is TGTGCCAGCAGCTTATGTACTAGCGGAAGCACAGATACGCAGTATTTT.

Details on this clonotype: One end of the junction varies from germline; a read error may be responsible. The gene calls are TRBV11-2 and TRBJ2-5; 8 bases match TRBD2. The CDR3 loop spans 19 amino acids. Germline CDR1 is SGHAT and CDR2 is FQNNGV. The DNA of the CDR3 is TGTGCCAGCAGCTTAAACCCGGGAGGGACCTCAGGCCAGGGGTTGACCCGGTACTTC. Its protein product is CASSLNPGGTSGQGLTRYF.

The sample holds one count of this clonotype. A much larger clone differs from this one at a single base, so this may be a read error. The V gene is TRBV14, the J gene TRBJ2-5; no clear D. V lost 4 bases, J lost 5 bases, and 8 bases lay in between. CDR3 size: 12 residues. CDR1 and CDR2 (germline): SGHDN, FVKESK. For the CDR3, the DNA is TGTGCCAGCAGCCTCACGTGGGAGACCCAGTACTTC. It encodes CASSLTWETQYF.

Worth noting for this clonotype: A read error may produce the germline difference seen at one junction end. CDR3 amino acids: CTSMGWQSGDNEQFF. For the CDR3, the DNA is TGTACCAGCATGGGGTGGCAGAGCGGAGACAATGAGCAGTTCTTC. This rearrangement joins TRBV7-9 to TRBJ2-1, with TRBD2 as a possible D gene (5 bases). Germline V gives CDR1 SEHNR, CDR2 FQNEAQ (reference sequence). The CDR3 spans 15 residues.

Comments on this clonotype: Compared with germline, one end of the junction differs, possibly owing to a read error. V is TRBV6-5 and J is TRBJ1-1; TRBD1 matches at 8 bases. Germline assignment: CDR1 MNHEY and CDR2 SVGAGI. This CDR3 is built from 15 residues. The CDR3 sequence is CPSSAWDRRNPEAFF. For the CDR3, the DNA is TGTCCCAGCAGCGCTTGGGACAGGAGGAACCCTGAAGCTTTCTTT.

This clonotype appeared a few times. The gene calls are TRBV10-3 and TRBJ2-2; TRBD2 aligns across 7 bases. There are 13 residues in the CDR3. The V gene end was trimmed by 8 bases and the J gene end by 4 bases; junction bases not matched to a gene: 4. Germline V gene lookup returns CDR1 ENHRY and CDR2 SYGVKD. CDR3 in amino acids: CAIGRESTGELFF. The CDR3 coding sequence is TGTGCCATCGGGAGGGAGAGCACCGGGGAGCTGTTTTTT.

This clonotype was picked up many times. V usage is TRBV11-3 and J usage is TRBJ2-3, with no clear D. This CDR3 contains 20 residues. CDR1 and CDR2 from the germline V gene are SGHNT and YENEEA. V was clipped by 1 base and J by 3 bases, with 26 bases between them. CDR3 nucleotides: TGTGCCAGCAGCTTAGGAGGAAAGTCCGCCTGGGATAAAGGGACAGATACGCAGTATTTT. It translates to CASSLGGKSAWDKGTDTQYF.

About this clonotype: One end of the junction varies from germline; a read error may be responsible. The V gene is TRBV5-4, the J gene TRBJ2-2, with D perhaps assigned TRBD1 or TRBD2 (5 bases each). This CDR3 region has 13 residues. In germline, CDR1 is SGHNT, CDR2 YYREEE (reference sequence). CDR3 protein: CASSFQGNGKLFF. The CDR3, as DNA: TGTGCCAGCAGCTTCCAGGGCAACGGGAAGCTGTTTTTT.

This sequence joins TRBV4-2 and TRBJ1-3; maybe TRBD1 (5 bases). Deletions cut 1 base from V and 0 bases from J, with 16 bases between. There are 18 residues in the CDR3. Per germline, CDR1 LGHNA and CDR2 YNFKEQ. The CDR3 DNA is TGTGCCAGCAGCCAAGCAGTGGCCCGGGACGGCTCTGGAAACACCATATATTTT. The encoded protein is CASSQAVARDGSGNTIYF.

Note on this clonotype: This may be a read error, as it is one base from a much larger clone. The CDR3 bases are TGTGCCAGCAGCAATCCTAGCAGGAGCTCAGATACGCAGTATTTT. Translated: CASSNPSRSSDTQYF. The chain combines TRBV11-2 with TRBJ2-3; a possible D gene is TRBD2 (5 bases). The ends were cut back, 5 bases at V and 4 bases at J, with 16 bases in the middle. CDR3 size: 15 residues. Germline loops: CDR1 SGHAT, CDR2 FQNNGV.

The rearrangement uses TRBV12-3 or TRBV12-4 and TRBJ2-2; D perhaps matches TRBD1 (5 bases). Deletions cut 6 bases from V and 1 base from J, with 9 bases between. The CDR3 contains 14 residues. Here the CDR3 DNA reads TGTGCCAGCAGCCCGGACAAGAACACCGGGGAGCTGTTTTTT. Its translation: CASSPDKNTGELFF.

J is TRBJ1-1 and V is TRBV10-3; the match to TRBD1 covers 7 bases. Germline lookup yields CDR1 ENHRY and CDR2 SYGVKD. V was clipped by 7 bases and J by 4 bases; unmatched bases: 6. The CDR3 sequence is 13 residues long. CDR3 region: CAITDPGGTEAFF. Here the CDR3 DNA reads TGTGCCATCACCGATCCAGGGGGCACTGAAGCTTTCTTT.

Note on this clonotype: The junction and the germline gene differ at one end; a read error may be behind it. This chain links TRBV4-1 with TRBJ2-7; D might be TRBD2 (5 bases). Germline lookup yields CDR1 MGHRA and CDR2 YSYEKL. The CDR3 runs to 16 residues. CDR3 sequence reads: CASSQRGGPESYGQYF. The CDR3 DNA sequence: TGCGCCAGCAGCCAAAGAGGAGGCCCCGAGTCCTACGGGCAGTACTTC.

Points on this clonotype: A much larger clone differs from this one at a single base, so this may be a read error. The CDR3 end shows no conserved phenylalanine or tryptophan, and so a read error is likely. V gene TRBV11-2 combines with J gene TRBJ2-5; 11 bases align to TRBD2. The junction had 6 bases not matched to a gene; V was cut back by 4 bases and J by 2 bases. In germline, CDR1 is SGHAT, CDR2 FQNNGV. The CDR3 consists of 16 residues. The CDR3 nucleotides are TGTGCCAGCAGCTCGGGGGGGACTAGCGGACAAGAGACCCAGTACTTG. As protein: CASSSGGTSGQETQYL.

Regarding this clonotype: A junction end diverges from the germline sequence, so it may reflect a read error. The genes are TRBV5-8 and TRBJ2-3; 10 bases are shared with TRBD1. CDR1 and CDR2 from the germline V gene are SGHTS and YDEGEE. This CDR3 has 15 amino acids. In DNA form, the CDR3 reads TGTGCCAGCAGCCGGACAGGGGGGAGCACAGATACGCAATATTTT. Translating gives CASSRTGGSTDTQYF.

A note on this clonotype: The junction departs from germline at one end; a sequencing error may be responsible. The chain joins TRBV28 to TRBJ2-2, with 9 bases aligning to TRBD2. In germline, CDR1 is MDHEN, CDR2 SYDVKM. CDR3 size: 16 residues. This chain's CDR3 is CASSPLAGGPTGEMFF. CDR3 DNA sequence: TGTGCCAGCAGCCCCCTCGCGGGAGGGCCCACCGGGGAGATGTTTTTT.

The chain uses TRBV30 and TRBJ2-5; weak D call: TRBD1 (6 bases). Deletions cut 4 bases from V and 2 bases from J, with 17 bases between. The CDR3 is 15 residues long. Germline V CDR1 and CDR2: GTSNPN, SVGIG (reference sequence). The CDR3 DNA reads TGTGCCTGGACCGAATTCGGGGACATACAAGAGACCCAGTACTTC. Its translation: CAWTEFGDIQETQYF.

In the case of this clonotype: At one of its ends the junction is not consistent with the germline gene, which may arise from a read error. This chain connects TRBV5-6 to TRBJ1-5; 7 nucleotides match TRBD1. This CDR3 is built from 16 residues. The V gene's germline CDR1 is SGHDT and CDR2 YYEEEE. CDR3 sequence (DNA): TGTGCCAGCAGCCCCAGGCTGGACAGGCTTAATCAGTCCCAGCATTTT. Translated, it gives CASSPRLDRLNQSQHF.

The V call is TRBV5-1, the J call TRBJ2-2; D gene ambiguous. Germline V CDR1 and CDR2: SGHRS, YFSETQ. The CDR3 has 16 amino acids. V lost 0 bases, J lost 2 bases, and 11 bases lay in between. CDR3: CASSLDRPPNTGELFF. CDR3 DNA sequence: TGCGCCAGCAGCTTGGACCGGCCCCCTAACACCGGGGAGCTGTTTTTT.

A remark on this clonotype: An end of the junction does not agree with germline; a read error may underlie this. The genes are TRBV11-2 and TRBJ2-1; D is possibly TRBD2 (7 bases). The CDR3 runs 15 residues. The V gene's germline CDR1 is SGHAT and CDR2 FQNNGV. The CDR3 region is CASSFGGGGSNEQFF. The CDR3 region has the DNA TGTGCTAGCAGCTTCGGGGGAGGGGGTTCCAATGAGCAGTTCTTC.